The present T cell receptor (beta chain) was sequenced within a study of blood T cells in healthy people across ages. Points from the study as a whole: Total diversity from one million sequenced T cells was likely underestimated.

Germline CDR1 reads DFQATT; CDR2 reads SNEGSKA (reference sequence). The CDR3 spans 13 residues. A remark on this clonotype: Its antigen is unidentified. The junction departs from germline at one end; a sequencing error may be responsible.

A sample-barcoded 5' primer and a J-beta primer mix were used in a second PCR of roughly 6 to 11 cycles. Tagging of each cDNA molecule was performed by a template-switch adaptor with 12 random nucleotides. TCRdb reprocessed the 5' RACE reads with MiXCR, giving one entry per CDR3 protein. Among approximately 800,000 distinct CDR3 sequences listed, about 62% were seen once. This chain uses TRBV20-1 with TRBJ2-5, with TRBD2 as a possible D gene (5 bases). The receptor was isolated from a man under 40 in good health. Material: blood. The chain's CDR3 is CSAVPGVQEAQYF. The CDR3 nucleotides are TGCAGTGCCGTCCCCGGGGTCCAAGAGGCCCAGTACTTC.